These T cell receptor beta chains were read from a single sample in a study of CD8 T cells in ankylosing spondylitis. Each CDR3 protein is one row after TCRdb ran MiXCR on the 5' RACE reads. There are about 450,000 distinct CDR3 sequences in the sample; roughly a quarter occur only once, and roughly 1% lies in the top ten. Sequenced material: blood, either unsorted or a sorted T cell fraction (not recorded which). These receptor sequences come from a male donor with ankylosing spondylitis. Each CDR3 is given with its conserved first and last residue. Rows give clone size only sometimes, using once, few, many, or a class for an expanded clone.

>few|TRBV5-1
CASSLVLGDETQYF
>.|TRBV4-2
CASSQGAGSSYNEQFF
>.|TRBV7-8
CAAALGTNQATDTQYF
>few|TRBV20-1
CSASGTGEKLFF
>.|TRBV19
CASSILGSADSYGYTF
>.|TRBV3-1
CASTLRTGGADGYTF
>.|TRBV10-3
CAISGSQETQYF
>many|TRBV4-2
CASSQGGSVNEQFF
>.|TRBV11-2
CASSLEGPIGAGVYNEQFF
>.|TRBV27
CASARTGADGYTF
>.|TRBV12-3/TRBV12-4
CASRKQFPNEKLFF
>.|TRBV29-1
CSVERGSVNTEAFF
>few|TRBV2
CASSEGLYDTGELFF
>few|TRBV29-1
CSVAGTPKRGTDTQYF
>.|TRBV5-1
CASSSATGNGYTF
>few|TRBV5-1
CASSLVLLAGAGANVLTF
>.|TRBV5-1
CASSEEEGASIEAFF
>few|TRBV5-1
CASSYTGAVAGELFF
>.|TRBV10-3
CATRVGQGNQPQHF
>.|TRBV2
CASSETGGISGNTIYF
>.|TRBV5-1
CASSKTGGAYEQYF
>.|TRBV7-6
CASSLPGDGSYEQYF
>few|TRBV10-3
CAISDGTAKNSGANVLTF
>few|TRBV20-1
CSASGLAATDTQYF
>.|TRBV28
CASSLAGRADTQYF
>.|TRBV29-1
CSVGGQEYGYTF